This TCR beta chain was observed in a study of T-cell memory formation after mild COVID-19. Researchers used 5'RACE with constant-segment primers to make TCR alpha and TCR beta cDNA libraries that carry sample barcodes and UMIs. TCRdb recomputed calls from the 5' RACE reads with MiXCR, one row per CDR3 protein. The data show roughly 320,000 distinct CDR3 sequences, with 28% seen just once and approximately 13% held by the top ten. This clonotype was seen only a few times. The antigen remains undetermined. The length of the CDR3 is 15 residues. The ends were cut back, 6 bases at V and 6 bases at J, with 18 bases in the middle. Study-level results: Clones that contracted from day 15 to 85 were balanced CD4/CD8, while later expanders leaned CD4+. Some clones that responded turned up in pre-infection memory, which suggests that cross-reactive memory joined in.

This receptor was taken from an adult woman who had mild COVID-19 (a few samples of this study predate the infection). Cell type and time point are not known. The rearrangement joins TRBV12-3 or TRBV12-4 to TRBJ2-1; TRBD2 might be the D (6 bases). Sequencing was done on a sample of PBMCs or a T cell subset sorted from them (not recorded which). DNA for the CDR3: TGTGCCAGCAGCCCCGGGAGTAACAAGGCCAATGAGCAGTTCTTC. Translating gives CASSPGSNKANEQFF.